The present T cell receptor beta chain was sequenced within a study of CD8+CD57+ T cells in acquired aplastic anemia. Study-wide context: Sorted CD4+ and CD8+ cells gave an average of approximately 3 ug of DNA. Healthy donors averaged approximately 10 million reads for CD4+ cells.

V dropped 4 bases and J dropped 6; count of bases not matched to a gene: 4. From germline, CDR1 is MGHDK and CDR2 SYGVNS. This CDR3 is 13 amino acids long. The template for TCR beta VDJ and CDR3 sequence profiling was genomic DNA. MiXCR was run by TCRdb on the reads, yielding one entry per CDR3 protein. The sample lists over 40,000 distinct CDR3 sequences; 70% to 80% were seen once. The TCR was taken from a human donor in good health, serving as a control. The genes are TRBV25-1 and TRBJ1-2; 8 bases fit TRBD1. Source material: sorted CD4+, CD8+, or CD8+CD57+ T cells (not recorded which) from PBMCs. CDR3 amino acids: CASSAPQGDGYTF. CDR3 nucleotides: TGTGCCAGCAGTGCTCCACAGGGGGATGGCTACACCTTC.